One and the same sample provided the 20 T cell receptor beta chains below, sequenced in a study of blood T cell repertoires in COVID-19. Method: immunoSEQ multiplex PCR; TCRdb's copy keeps in-frame clones and lacks some. The table has about 170,000 clones, around four fifths seen once. The specimen was peripheral blood. Receptors were obtained from a woman between 70 and 85 years old with COVID-19, enrolled during active disease.

Comment on this clone: One junction end does not reproduce the germline sequence, and a read error may be involved. V usage is TRBV12-3 or TRBV12-4 and J usage is TRBJ2-2; D call uncertain. This CDR3 has 13 amino acids. CDR3 protein: CASGFSPSGELFF. Here the CDR3 DNA reads TGTGCCAGCGGTTTTTCTCCGTCCGGGGAGCTGTTTTTT.

The chain is built from TRBV9 and TRBJ1-5; D not certain. In germline, CDR1 is SGDLS, CDR2 YYNGEE. The CDR3 consists of 16 residues. Trimming took off 4 bases at V and 3 bases at J, with 17 bases between the two ends. Written as DNA, the CDR3 is TGTGCCAGCAGCCCCCACCCGCTCGGGGTCAATCAGCCCCAGCATTTT. Protein: CASSPHPLGVNQPQHF.

The CDR3 spells CASSFANEQFF. The DNA of the CDR3 is TGTGCCAGCAGCTTCGCGAATGAGCAGTTCTTC. J is TRBJ2-1 and V is TRBV5-5; D not certain. The length of the CDR3 is 11 residues. The V end was cut by 2 bases, the J end by 7 bases, with 4 bases between. In germline, CDR1 is SGHKS, CDR2 YYEKEE (reference sequence). The full variable domain, completed using reference TRBV5-5 and TRBJ2-1, is DAGVTQSPTHLIKTRGQQVTLRCSPISGHKSVSWYQQVLGQGPQFIFQYYEKEERGRGNFPDRFSARQFPNYSSELNVNALLLGDSALYLCASSFANEQFFGPGTRLTVL.

The genes are TRBV19 and TRBJ2-1, with D tentatively TRBD1 (6 bases). Germline V gene data show CDR1 as LNHDA and CDR2 as SQIVND (reference sequence). V was pared by 1 base and J by 5 bases, with 15 bases between. The CDR3 is made up of 16 amino acids. The DNA for the CDR3 is TGTGCCAGTAGTATAGCCTCTTCGCAGGGGAACAATGAGCAGTTCTTC. This codes for CASSIASSQGNNEQFF.

This chain links TRBV5-1 with TRBJ2-2; 7 nucleotides align to TRBD2. The CDR3 is 15 amino acids. From germline, CDR1 is SGHRS and CDR2 YFSETQ. The trim removed 4 bases at V and 7 bases at J, leaving 10 bases unmatched. The CDR3 here is CASSPGLESNGELFF. For the CDR3, the DNA is TGCGCCAGCAGCCCAGGACTAGAGAGCAACGGGGAGCTGTTTTTT.

The chain has TRBV27 and TRBJ2-2, with D perhaps matching TRBD2 (6 bases). Germline V gene lookup returns CDR1 MNHEY and CDR2 SMNVEV (reference sequence). The CDR3 is made up of 17 amino acids. V lost 5 bases to trimming and J lost 3 bases, with 19 bases between them. The CDR3 bases are TGTGCCAGCAGTCCACGCTCGGGACTCCATTACACCGGGGAGCTGTTTTTT. Its translation: CASSPRSGLHYTGELFF.

CDR3 in DNA: TGTGCCAGTAGTATTTCGCGGACAGATACGCAGTATTTT. This codes for CASSISRTDTQYF. The V and J genes are TRBV19 and TRBJ2-3; no definite D call. The CDR3 is 13 amino acids. V was pared by 3 bases and J by 3 bases, with 7 bases between. Germline V gene lookup returns CDR1 LNHDA and CDR2 SQIVND (reference sequence).

The V gene is TRBV27, the J gene TRBJ2-1; 12 nucleotides line up with TRBD2. Per germline, CDR1 MNHEY and CDR2 SMNVEV (reference sequence). After removal of 0 bases from V and 9 bases from J, the junction contained 3 bases not matched to a gene. The CDR3 spans 15 residues. The CDR3 loop reads CASSLSWGLAGEQFF. Here the CDR3 DNA reads TGTGCCAGCAGTTTATCGTGGGGACTAGCGGGTGAGCAGTTCTTC.

The table lists this clone with a few counts. The chain joins TRBV27 to TRBJ1-2; 7 bases are a match to TRBD1. V shed 3 bases and J 7 bases; nucleotides not matched to a gene: 8. The CDR3 runs 14 residues. Germline assignment: CDR1 MNHEY and CDR2 SMNVEV (reference sequence). The CDR3 is CASSFDRVYSGYTF. The CDR3 coding sequence is TGTGCCAGCAGTTTTGACAGGGTTTATAGTGGCTACACCTTC.

V is TRBV2 and J is TRBJ2-7; D is unresolved. Germline assignment: CDR1 SNHLY and CDR2 FYNNEI. V was shortened by 2 bases and J by 3 bases, with 20 bases between the two germline ends. CDR3 length: 17 amino acids. CDR3 DNA: TGTGCCAGCAGTGAACCCACCCTGGTGGCAGGCCTCTACGAGCAGTACTTC. This translates into CASSEPTLVAGLYEQYF.

V gene TRBV6-2 or TRBV6-3 combines with J gene TRBJ2-6; D remains unclear. The ends were cut back, 5 bases at V and 4 bases at J, with 15 bases in the middle. Germline lookup yields CDR1 MNHEY and CDR2 SVGEGT. This CDR3 comprises 16 residues. The CDR3 reads CASSLLTGLGANVLTF. The CDR3 nucleotides are TGTGCCAGCAGTCTTCTGACGGGTCTCGGGGCCAACGTCCTGACTTTC.

The chain has TRBV7-2 and TRBJ2-7; D gene uncertain. CDR3 length equals 13 residues. Trimming removed 3 bases at V and 7 bases at J, with 13 bases between. Germline V gene sequence: CDR1 SGHTA, CDR2 FQGNSA. The CDR3: CASSLVSAREQYF. CDR3 DNA sequence: TGTGCCAGCAGCTTGGTATCAGCGCGGGAGCAGTACTTC.

V gene TRBV7-2 combines with J gene TRBJ2-3, with D perhaps TRBD1 (5 bases). The CDR3 totals 13 residues. Trimming took off 8 bases at V and 3 bases at J, with 12 bases between the two ends. Germline lookup yields CDR1 SGHTA and CDR2 FQGNSA. CDR3 region: CASSPKGTDTQYF. The CDR3 DNA is TGTGCCAGCTCCCCCAAGGGGACAGATACGCAGTATTTT.

The chain couples TRBV27 to TRBJ1-4; the match to TRBD1 covers 7 bases. Trimming took 4 bases from V and 7 from J; bases not matched to a gene: 3. This CDR3 region has 13 residues. Per germline, CDR1 MNHEY and CDR2 SMNVEV (reference sequence). CDR3 DNA: TGTGCCAGCAGTTCCCGACAGGGTGAAAAACTGTTTTTT. Amino acid sequence: CASSSRQGEKLFF.

V and J are TRBV24-1 and TRBJ2-7, with 7 bases that match TRBD2. Losses at the gene ends were 5 bases for V and 6 bases for J; bases not matched to a gene: 6. Germline V CDR1 and CDR2: KGHDR, SFDVKD. The CDR3 has 13 amino acids. For the CDR3, the DNA is TGTGCCACCAGTGCTGCGGGAGCCCGCGAGCAGTACTTC. Its protein is CATSAAGAREQYF.

The V and J genes are TRBV5-1 and TRBJ2-2, with 9 nucleotides matching TRBD1. V lost 4 bases to trimming and J lost 8 bases; unmatched junction nucleotides: 6. Germline-derived CDR1 and CDR2 are SGHRS and YFSETQ. This CDR3 is built from 14 residues. Here the CDR3 DNA reads TGCGCCAGCAGCCTCGGGACAGGGAAAGGGGAGCTGTTTTTT. This sequence encodes CASSLGTGKGELFF.

V and J are TRBV15 and TRBJ2-6, with 7 nucleotides matching TRBD2. Germline CDR1 LNHNV, CDR2 YYDKDF (reference sequence). The CDR3 loop spans 16 amino acids. V gave up 5 bases and J gave up 2 bases; unmatched junction bases: 6. The CDR3 DNA sequence: TGTGCCACCAGCGAGAGCGCGGGGGCTGGGGCCAACGTCCTGACTTTC. Protein sequence: CATSESAGAGANVLTF.

CDR3: CASSYGPGGSTGELFF. The CDR3 region has the DNA TGTGCCAGCAGTTACGGGCCCGGAGGCTCCACCGGGGAGCTGTTTTTT. The chain carries TRBV6-5 and TRBJ2-2; D possibly corresponds to TRBD2 (5 bases). The CDR3 is 16 amino acids. Trimming shortened V by 2 bases and J by 4 bases, and 14 bases separated the two germline ends. Germline CDR1 MNHEY, CDR2 SVGAGI.

V usage is TRBV11-2 and J usage is TRBJ2-3; 10 bases map to TRBD2. Germline values: CDR1 SGHAT, CDR2 FQNNGV. V was clipped by 3 bases and J by 0 bases; unmatched bases: 9. The CDR3 length is 18 residues. This CDR3 is CASSFPLAGVGSTDTQYF. The CDR3 DNA reads TGTGCCAGCAGCTTTCCCCTAGCGGGAGTAGGAAGCACAGATACGCAGTATTTT.

The CDR3, as DNA: TGCGCCAGCAGCTTACTAGCGGGAGGTGAGCAGTTCTTC. Amino acids: CASSLLAGGEQFF. This chain joins TRBV5-1 and TRBJ2-1; 12 nucleotides line up with TRBD2. In germline, CDR1 is SGHRS, CDR2 YFSETQ. The V gene end was trimmed by 2 bases and the J gene end by 9 bases; junction bases not matched to a gene: 0. The CDR3 has 13 amino acids. Combining the CDR3 with reference TRBV5-1 and TRBJ2-1 gives the whole variable domain KAGVTQTPRYLIKTRGQQVTLSCSPISGHRSVSWYQQTPGQGLQFLFEYFSETQRNKGNFPGRFSGRQFSNSRSEMNVSTLELGDSALYLCASSLLAGGEQFFGPGTRLTVL.